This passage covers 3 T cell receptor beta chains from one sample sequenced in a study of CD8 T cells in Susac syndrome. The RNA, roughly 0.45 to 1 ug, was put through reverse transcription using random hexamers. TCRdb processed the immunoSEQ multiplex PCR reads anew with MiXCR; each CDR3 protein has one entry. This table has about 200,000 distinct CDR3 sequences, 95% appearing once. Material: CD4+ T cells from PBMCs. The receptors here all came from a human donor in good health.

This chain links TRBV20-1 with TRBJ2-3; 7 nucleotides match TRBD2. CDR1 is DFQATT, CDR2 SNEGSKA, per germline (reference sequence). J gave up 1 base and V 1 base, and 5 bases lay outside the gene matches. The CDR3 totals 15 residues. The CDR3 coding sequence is TGCAGTGCTAGAGTTGAACGGGGGGGCACAGATACGCAGTATTTT. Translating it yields CSARVERGGTDTQYF.

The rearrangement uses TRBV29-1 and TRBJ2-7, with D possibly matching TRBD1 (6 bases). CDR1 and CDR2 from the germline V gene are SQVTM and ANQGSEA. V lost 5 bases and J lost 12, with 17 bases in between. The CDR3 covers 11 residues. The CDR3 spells CSVTTGTLSYF. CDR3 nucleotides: TGCAGCGTTACTACCGGGACACTTTCGTACTTC.

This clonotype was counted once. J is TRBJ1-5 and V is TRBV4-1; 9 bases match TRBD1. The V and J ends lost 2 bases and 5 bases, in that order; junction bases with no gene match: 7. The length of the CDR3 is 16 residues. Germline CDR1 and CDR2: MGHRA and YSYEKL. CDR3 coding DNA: TGCGCCAGCAGCCAATTGGGACAGGGCATCGATCAGCCCCAGCATTTT. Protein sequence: CASSQLGQGIDQPQHF.